These 29 T cell receptor beta chains came from one sample sequenced in a study of T-cell memory formation after mild COVID-19. TCRdb recomputed calls from the 5' RACE reads with MiXCR, one row per CDR3 protein. The sample lists 200,000 to 250,000 distinct CDR3 sequences, around 15% occurring once. The sample consisted of PBMCs or a T cell subset sorted from them (not recorded which). The origin of the receptors is a man aged 18 to 29 who had mild COVID-19 (a few samples of this study predate the infection). Cell type and time point are not known.

The J gene is TRBJ1-2, the V gene TRBV20-1; 9 bases map to TRBD1. V gave up 6 bases and J gave up 5 bases; unmatched junction bases: 7. CDR1 and CDR2 from the germline V gene are DFQATT and SNEGSKA (reference sequence). There are 13 residues in the CDR3. The CDR3: CSASPGQGYGYTF. CDR3 DNA: TGCAGTGCCTCTCCGGGACAGGGTTATGGCTACACCTTC.

This clonotype was observed a handful of times. In DNA, the CDR3 is TGTGCCTCGGTGGACCCTAACTATGGCTACACCTTC. It codes for CASVDPNYGYTF. The V and J genes are TRBV7-2 and TRBJ1-2; no reliable D call. There are 12 residues in the CDR3. Trimming took 11 bases from V and 0 from J, leaving 10 bases between them. Germline CDR1 SGHTA, CDR2 FQGNSA.

This clonotype was recorded a few times. The chain has TRBV3-1 and TRBJ1-2, with no clear D. Germline CDR1 is LGHDT and CDR2 is YNNKEL (reference sequence). This CDR3 is built from 16 residues. V shed 2 bases and J shed 2 bases, with 15 bases lying between them. CDR3 protein: CASSQKGGGDNYGYTF. CDR3 sequence (DNA): TGTGCCAGCAGCCAAAAGGGAGGAGGAGACAACTATGGCTACACCTTC.

This clonotype occurred once. This chain uses TRBV6-5 with TRBJ1-1; possible D gene TRBD1, 5 bases. The V and J ends lost 2 bases and 0 bases respectively, with 10 bases between them. This CDR3 is 15 amino acids long. Looked up from germline, CDR1 is MNHEY and CDR2 is SVGAGI. The DNA of the CDR3 is TGTGCCAGCAGTTACGAGGGGATGATGAACACTGAAGCTTTCTTT. It codes for CASSYEGMMNTEAFF.

Only a few counts were recorded for this clonotype. The chain recombines TRBV5-6 with TRBJ1-5; D not certain. Germline CDR1 reads SGHDT; CDR2 reads YYEEEE. CDR3 length: 15 amino acids. The germline V and J ends were trimmed by 3 bases and 4 bases, with 14 bases remaining between them. CDR3 bases: TGTGCCAGCAGCTCCCGGGGTCTTATGAATCAGCCCCAGCATTTT. It is translated as CASSSRGLMNQPQHF.

This clonotype appeared many times. V and J are TRBV5-1 and TRBJ1-2; D gene ambiguous. This CDR3 region has 12 residues. Trimming removed 0 bases from V and 4 bases from J, with 4 bases in between. Germline V gene sequence: CDR1 SGHRS, CDR2 YFSETQ. CDR3 amino acids: CASSLGAYGYTF. The CDR3 region has the DNA TGCGCCAGCAGCTTGGGTGCCTATGGCTACACCTTC.

The chain recombines TRBV7-3 with TRBJ1-2, with 7 bases fitting TRBD1. The CDR3 is 15 residues long. Losses at the gene ends were 1 base for V and 4 bases for J; bases not matched to a gene: 6. The germline gives CDR1 SGHTA, CDR2 FQGTGA. This chain's CDR3 is CASSLIGGEGYGYTF. As DNA, the CDR3 is TGTGCCAGCAGCTTAATAGGGGGCGAGGGCTATGGCTACACCTTC. Full variable domain (missing parts from reference TRBV7-3 and TRBJ1-2): GAGVSQTPSNKVTEKGKYVELRCDPISGHTALYWYRQSLGQGPEFLIYFQGTGAADDSGLPNDRFFAVRPEGSVSTLKIQRTERGDSAVYLCASSLIGGEGYGYTFGSGTRLTVV.

This clonotype was counted between two and nine times. Written as DNA, the CDR3 is TGTGCCAGCAGTGACGGGACAGTCAAAAACATTCAGTACTTC. As protein: CASSDGTVKNIQYF. The chain couples TRBV6-2 or TRBV6-3 to TRBJ2-4, with 7 bases lining up with TRBD1. This CDR3 region has 14 residues. CDR1 and CDR2 (germline): MNHEY, SVGEGT. V was clipped by 5 bases and J by 3 bases; unmatched bases: 4.

This clonotype was detected a few times. The chain recombines TRBV5-1 with TRBJ2-1; 9 positions agree with TRBD2. This CDR3 has 15 amino acids. The germline V gene has CDR1 SGHRS and CDR2 YFSETQ. Trimming cost V 1 base and J 5 bases; bases outside gene matches: 4. The CDR3 loop is CASSLMTSGNNEQFF. The DNA of the CDR3 is TGCGCCAGCAGCTTGATGACTAGCGGAAACAATGAGCAGTTCTTC. Full variable domain (rest looked up from reference TRBV5-1 and TRBJ2-1): KAGVTQTPRYLIKTRGQQVTLSCSPISGHRSVSWYQQTPGQGLQFLFEYFSETQRNKGNFPGRFSGRQFSNSRSEMNVSTLELGDSALYLCASSLMTSGNNEQFFGPGTRLTVL.

This chain links TRBV20-1 with TRBJ2-7; D may be TRBD2 (6 bases). Germline V gene lookup returns CDR1 DFQATT and CDR2 SNEGSKA (reference sequence). The CDR3 is 12 residues long. The ends were cut back, 7 bases at V and 2 bases at J, with 12 bases in the middle. CDR3 DNA: TGCAGTGTCCCGTCGGGGGCCTACGAGCAGTACTTC. This translates into CSVPSGAYEQYF.

The V and J genes are TRBV20-1 and TRBJ2-5; TRBD2 might be the D (6 bases). V was cut by 4 bases and J by 1 base, with 16 bases left in between. CDR3 size: 15 residues. Germline V lookup: CDR1 DFQATT, CDR2 SNEGSKA (reference sequence). Here the CDR3 DNA reads TGCAGTGCTATAAGGCCAGCGGGCTCCCAAGAGACCCAGTACTTC. Translated, it gives CSAIRPAGSQETQYF.

The genes are TRBV2 and TRBJ2-3, with D perhaps matching TRBD2 (6 bases). Trimming left V 9 bases short and J 1 base short, with 11 bases between. Germline CDR1 and CDR2: SNHLY and FYNNEI. The CDR3 runs 13 residues. CDR3 loop: CASGWGGTDTQYF. CDR3 nucleotides: TGTGCCAGTGGTTGGGGGGGCACAGATACGCAGTATTTT.

The chain combines TRBV5-1 with TRBJ1-2; D remains ambiguous. CDR3 size: 14 residues. Between the trimmed V and J ends, which lost 1 base and 8 bases, there was a span of 15 bases. Germline values: CDR1 SGHRS, CDR2 YFSETQ. The CDR3 protein is CASSLSGPIDGYTF. Written as DNA, the CDR3 is TGCGCCAGCAGCTTGTCGGGCCCGATAGACGGCTACACCTTC.

At least ten counts were recorded for this clonotype. The chain links TRBV7-2 to TRBJ2-7; D gene uncertain. The germline V and J ends were trimmed by 1 base and 3 bases, with 10 bases remaining between them. The CDR3 has 14 amino acids. Germline V gives CDR1 SGHTA, CDR2 FQGNSA. The CDR3 coding sequence is TGTGCCAGCAGCTTAGGCGGATTCGGCTACGAGCAGTACGTC. It is translated as CASSLGGFGYEQYV.

This clonotype was counted between two and nine times. This rearrangement joins TRBV2 to TRBJ1-2; TRBD1 is a possible D gene (6 bases). The germline gives CDR1 SNHLY, CDR2 FYNNEI. Deletions cut 6 bases from V and 4 bases from J, with 9 bases between. The CDR3 consists of 12 residues. The DNA of the CDR3 is TGTGCCAGCAGGGGGGACATCTATGGCTACACCTTC. As protein: CASRGDIYGYTF.

The rearrangement joins TRBV3-1 to TRBJ2-2; either TRBD1 or TRBD2 may fit D (6 bases each). Trimming took 4 bases from V and 8 from J, leaving 23 bases between them. The CDR3 loop spans 17 amino acids. Germline CDR1 and CDR2: LGHDT and YNNKEL (reference sequence). The CDR3 loop is CASSPRFGGGGRGELFF. In nucleotides, the CDR3 is TGTGCCAGCAGCCCTCGGTTCGGCGGAGGGGGGCGAGGGGAGCTGTTTTTT.

The CDR3 coding sequence is TGTGCCAGCAGCTTTTCGGCATCCGATCAGCCCCAGCATTTT. Its protein product is CASSFSASDQPQHF. The chain couples TRBV7-2 to TRBJ1-5; the D is unclear. The germline V gene has CDR1 SGHTA and CDR2 FQGNSA. V was cut by 3 bases and J by 5 bases, with 11 bases left in between. There are 14 residues in the CDR3. Full variable domain (remainder filled in from reference TRBV7-2 and TRBJ1-5): GAGVSQSPSNKVTEKGKDVELRCDPISGHTALYWYRQSLGQGLEFLIYFQGNSAPDKSGLPSDRFSAERTGGSVSTLTIQRTQQEDSAVYLCASSFSASDQPQHFGDGTRLSIL.

The V gene is TRBV7-2, the J gene TRBJ2-4; possible D gene TRBD1, 6 bases. In germline, CDR1 is SGHTA, CDR2 FQGNSA. The V end lost 4 bases, the J end lost 0 bases, and 10 bases lay between the germline ends. CDR3 size: 15 residues. The DNA for the CDR3 is TGTGCCAGCAGCTACGCAGGGGTAGCCAAAAACATTCAGTACTTC. It encodes CASSYAGVAKNIQYF.

This clonotype has only a few counts. The J gene is TRBJ2-1, the V gene TRBV4-2, with 9 bases that match TRBD2. V lost 0 bases and J lost 5; bases outside the gene matches: 5. In germline, CDR1 is LGHNA, CDR2 YNFKEQ. CDR3 length: 16 residues. The CDR3 loop is CASSQEAGGGHNEQFF. For the CDR3, the DNA is TGTGCCAGCAGCCAAGAAGCGGGGGGAGGTCACAATGAGCAGTTCTTC.

The chain recombines TRBV4-3 with TRBJ1-2; D is perhaps TRBD1 (5 bases). Germline assignment: CDR1 LGHNA and CDR2 YSLEER. Between the trimmed V and J ends, which lost 4 bases and 6 bases, there was a span of 12 bases. The CDR3 runs 13 residues. CDR3 region: CASSRGQDDGYTF. The CDR3 nucleotides read TGCGCCAGCAGCCGAGGACAAGACGATGGCTACACCTTC.

This clonotype occurred many times. This chain joins TRBV2 and TRBJ1-2; D is unclear. This CDR3 region has 12 residues. The V gene lost 8 bases and the J gene lost 8 bases, with 15 bases spanning the gap. The germline V gene has CDR1 SNHLY and CDR2 FYNNEI. CDR3 DNA: TGTGCCAGCGGATGGACTTTGGGGGGCTACACCTTC. Its translation is CASGWTLGGYTF.

The chain recombines TRBV20-1 with TRBJ2-5, with D uncertain. CDR1 is DFQATT and CDR2 is SNEGSKA in the germline V gene (reference sequence). Trimming shortened V by 4 bases and J by 7 bases, and 10 bases separated the two germline ends. CDR3 length equals 11 residues. The CDR3 coding sequence is TGCAGTGCTAAACTGTCGGGGACCCAGTACTTC. Its translation is CSAKLSGTQYF.

This clonotype was picked up a small number of times. The chain carries TRBV7-2 and TRBJ1-1; possible D gene TRBD1, 5 bases. Trimming cost V 5 bases and J 7 bases, with 26 bases left between them. The CDR3 sequence is 17 residues long. Germline V lookup: CDR1 SGHTA, CDR2 FQGNSA. CDR3 DNA sequence: TGTGCCAGCAGCCGCCCGGCCCAGAGCGGGGGGGGAGGTGAAGCTTTCTTT. It translates to CASSRPAQSGGGGEAFF.

In its sample, this clonotype was seen a few times. The chain carries TRBV6-2 or TRBV6-3 and TRBJ1-1; 8 bases align to TRBD1. The CDR3 spans 15 residues. Germline loops: CDR1 MNHEY, CDR2 SVGEGT. Trimming at V came to 5 bases and at J to 0 bases, leaving 5 bases not matched to a gene. The CDR3 reads CASSELTGVNTEAFF. CDR3 coding DNA: TGTGCCAGCAGTGAGCTGACAGGGGTGAACACTGAAGCTTTCTTT.

The chain combines TRBV6-5 with TRBJ1-5; D uncertain. CDR3 size: 14 residues. Trimming removed 0 bases at V and 7 bases at J, with 10 bases between. Per the germline V gene, CDR1 is MNHEY and CDR2 is SVGAGI. The CDR3 loop is CASSYSQRGQPQHF. The DNA of the CDR3 is TGTGCCAGCAGTTACTCGCAGCGAGGCCAGCCCCAGCATTTT.

The V and J genes are TRBV20-1 and TRBJ1-1; D remains unclear. V shed 0 bases and J shed 1 base, with 6 bases lying between them. This CDR3 contains 13 residues. Looked up from germline, CDR1 is DFQATT and CDR2 is SNEGSKA (reference sequence). CDR3 amino acids: CSARDRGNTEAFF. The CDR3 DNA reads TGCAGTGCTAGAGATCGGGGGAACACTGAAGCTTTCTTT.

This clonotype was seen at least ten times. This chain joins TRBV28 and TRBJ2-6; weak D call: TRBD2 (6 bases). This CDR3 region has 18 residues. Deletions cut 6 bases from V and 0 bases from J, with 18 bases between. CDR1 is MDHEN and CDR2 is SYDVKM in the germline V gene. The CDR3 region is CASRLYSGLSSGANVLTF. The CDR3 DNA reads TGTGCCAGCAGGCTCTACTCGGGACTCAGCTCTGGGGCCAACGTCCTGACTTTC.

J is TRBJ1-2 and V is TRBV11-3; D remains unclear. This CDR3 comprises 12 residues. Germline CDR1 SGHNT, CDR2 YENEEA. V was trimmed by 3 bases and J by 8 bases, leaving 10 bases between them. CDR3 in amino acids: CASSFRELGYTF. As DNA, the CDR3 is TGTGCCAGCAGCTTCCGGGAGCTGGGCTACACCTTC.

A few counts support this clonotype. This chain uses TRBV29-1 with TRBJ1-1; perhaps TRBD1 as D (6 bases). Germline lookup yields CDR1 SQVTM and CDR2 ANQGSEA. CDR3 length: 14 amino acids. Deletions cut 4 bases from V and 6 bases from J, with 18 bases between. This CDR3 is CSVAPDRDYAEAFF. CDR3 sequence (DNA): TGCAGCGTTGCACCGGACAGAGATTACGCTGAAGCTTTCTTT. The whole variable domain, remainder taken from reference TRBV29-1 and TRBJ1-1, is SAVISQKPSRDICQRGTSLTIQCQVDSQVTMMFWYRQQPGQSLTLIATANQGSEATYESGFVIDKFPISRPNLTFSTLTVSNMSPEDSSIYLCSVAPDRDYAEAFFGQGTRLTVV.